This T cell receptor beta chain was documented in a study of OX40 agonist ivuxolimab in advanced cancers. Produced via immunoSEQ multiplex PCR; TCRdb's table is partial and in-frame only. There are under 90,000 clones in the sample; around 85% occur only once, and 0.22% lies in the top ten. This clone was seen just once. Trimming took 3 bases from V and 8 from J, leaving 11 bases between them. The germline CDR1 and CDR2 sequences are MGHDK and SYGVNS. The CDR3 consists of 14 residues. The receptor was isolated from an adult with an advanced solid tumor such as melanoma, head and neck, liver or kidney cancer. The sample consisted of CD4+ or CD8+ T cells sorted from blood, taken in a trial of the OX40 agonist ivuxolimab. This sequence joins TRBV25-1 and TRBJ1-6; D is unclear. The CDR3 spells CASSDSRFYSPLHF. CDR3 coding DNA: TGTGCCAGCAGTGATTCCAGGTTCTATTCACCCCTCCACTTT.